A single T cell receptor beta chain is shown here with its context. Its antigen is currently not known. Base qualities were left out, and no much larger clone turns up one base away. Whole blood was collected in K2EDTA tubes by collaborating institutions according to the institutions' own protocols. For TCRbeta analysis, collaborator samples were shipped as frozen whole blood, as isolated PBMCs, or as DNA extracted from either sample type. The immunoSEQ Assay, a bias-controlled multiplex PCR, was used to amplify TCRbeta CDR3 regions from genomic DNA. In the authors' own workflow: Nucleated cell counts per sample were estimated from amplification of reference gene primers within the assay. To quantify the absolute abundance of each unique TCRbeta CDR3 rearrangement, sequence reads were collapsed and filtered. Productive Simpson clonality was computed per sample as the square root of Simpson's diversity index over productive rearrangements. Not all clones reach the TCRdb copy of this immuneACCESS table, which keeps in-frame sequences only. Checked studies attribute under half of the gap to unresolved V genes and leave the rest unexplained. The DNA was the basis for D and trimming; V, J and clone size are from that table. In all, the sample holds fewer than 90,000 clones, and roughly 87% of those were seen once. About 7% of the sample lies in the top ten.

The data derive from a study of blood T cell repertoires in COVID-19 (TCRdb year 2020). In the study overall: Samples covering the acute and convalescent phases of COVID-19 were provided by collaborators in the United States, Italy and Spain. The prospective study material was composed of cDNA or gDNA derived from T cells, B-cell-depleted T cells, or PBMCs. Deeply sampled blood TCRbeta repertoires from subjects exposed to, actively infected with, or recovered from COVID-19 were included in the dataset. A freely available public database, intended as a resource for researchers studying the immune response to SARS-CoV-2, is where the repertoires were released. The samples were drawn from the first 160 participants of the ongoing ImmuneRACE study and from 1,254 subjects provided by 6 global collaborators. Sample metadata almost always included a de-identified subject ID, COVID-19 status, age in years and sex. HLA class I and class II types, where available, came from metadata supplied by the sample provider rather than from assay-based typing. What the study reported, not specific to this receptor: The quantity of clinical and demographic metadata differed by source and by participant and was supplied without curation.

From a lookup of the germline V gene, CDR1 and CDR2 are MNHEY and SVGAGI. The CDR3 has 15 amino acids, counting the end cysteine and phenylalanine. Only CDR3 DNA remains: 45 bases, in frame from the first base. V has 5 bases trimmed and J has 5 bases trimmed; junction bases matching no gene number 4. The origin of this receptor is a man in his sixties or seventies with acute or convalescent COVID-19. Recombination linked TRBV6-5 to TRBJ1-6; TRBD1 aligns with 9 central bases. The sequenced sample was peripheral blood. CDR3 reads: CASSNRGQNNSPLHF. The sequence in DNA is TGTGCCAGCAGTAACAGGGGGCAGAATAATTCACCCCTCCACTTT.